This passage covers 11 T cell receptor beta chains from one sample sequenced in a study of beta chain features in type 1 diabetes. Regarding the study as a whole: Researchers report that Type 1 diabetes patients had moderately but significantly shorter TCRB CDR3s across all four CD4+ subsets.

Their cognate antigens are unknown. As every portion of the isolated RNA was reverse transcribed, the sequencing read expressed TCRB transcripts. Some clones are missing from TCRdb's copy, which holds only in-frame ones; the method was immunoSEQ multiplex PCR. The data contain approximately 170,000 clones, around 7.9% of them singletons. Sequencing was done on a sample of central memory CD4+ T cells from blood. The receptor set was obtained from a man between 18 and 35 years old with type 1 diabetes.

V is TRBV7-2 and J is TRBJ2-5, with 7 positions matching TRBD2. Germline CDR1 SGHTA, CDR2 FQGNSA. V shed 1 base and J 2 bases; nucleotides not matched to a gene: 4. This CDR3 has 15 residues. The CDR3 sequence: CASSLGLAVQETQYF. Here the CDR3 DNA reads TGTGCCAGCAGCTTAGGCCTAGCGGTTCAAGAGACCCAGTACTTC.

The chain has TRBV7-2 and TRBJ2-6; TRBD1 is a possible D gene (6 bases). Deletions cut 5 bases from V and 0 bases from J, with 14 bases between. Per germline, CDR1 SGHTA and CDR2 FQGNSA. This CDR3 contains 17 residues. CDR3 sequence (DNA): TGTGCCAGCAGCGCCCCGGGACACAACTCTGGGGCCAACGTCCTGACTTTC. This sequence encodes CASSAPGHNSGANVLTF.

The rearrangement joins TRBV14 to TRBJ2-1; 10 bases match TRBD2. The V segment lost 3 bases and the J segment 6 bases; nucleotides outside the gene matches: 8. Germline loops: CDR1 SGHDN, CDR2 FVKESK. The CDR3 runs to 16 residues. In DNA, the CDR3 is TGTGCCAGCAGCCACATTCTAGCGGGAGATTTCAATGAGCAGTTCTTC. Its protein product is CASSHILAGDFNEQFF.

This clone showed up just a few times. The chain links TRBV30 to TRBJ1-2; D uncertain. V was clipped by 0 bases and J by 5 bases, with 10 bases between them. CDR1 is GTSNPN, CDR2 SVGIG, per germline (reference sequence). The CDR3 is 13 amino acids. The CDR3 loop reads CAWSVTDFYGYTF. The CDR3 coding sequence is TGTGCCTGGAGTGTTACTGACTTTTATGGCTACACCTTC.

This clone was counted only a few times. This sequence joins TRBV5-1 and TRBJ2-7; 8 bases align to TRBD1. Germline-derived CDR1 and CDR2 are SGHRS and YFSETQ. V shed 0 bases and J 3 bases; nucleotides not matched to a gene: 2. The CDR3 extends over 14 amino acids. DNA for the CDR3: TGCGCCAGCAGCTTGGAGGGACAGGACTACGAGCAGTACTTC. Translation: CASSLEGQDYEQYF.

This clone was found a few times. V gene TRBV6-6 combines with J gene TRBJ2-1, with TRBD2 as a possible D gene (6 bases). Germline-derived CDR1 and CDR2 are MNHNY and SVGAGI (reference sequence). This CDR3 is built from 14 residues. With 7 bases removed from V and 7 bases from J, the gap between germline ends came to 17 bases. CDR3 in DNA: TGTGCCAGCAATGCGGGGCAGCTGGGGAATGAGCAGTTCTTC. Translation: CASNAGQLGNEQFF.

The chain employs TRBV2 and TRBJ1-5, with a possible D match to TRBD1 (6 bases). Trimming left V 3 bases short and J 2 bases short, with 17 bases between. The length of the CDR3 is 17 residues. CDR1 is SNHLY and CDR2 is FYNNEI in the germline V gene. Here the CDR3 DNA reads TGTGCCAGCAGTGAGGCGGGGGGCAAGCGGGGCAATCAGCCCCAGCATTTT. It specifies CASSEAGGKRGNQPQHF.

This clone was counted only a few times. The chain joins TRBV28 to TRBJ1-2; TRBD1 aligns across 8 bases. The CDR3 length is 14 residues. With 5 bases clipped from V and 4 bases from J, the junction kept 6 bases outside the gene matches. Germline V gives CDR1 MDHEN, CDR2 SYDVKM. The CDR3 protein is CASSPAGGLYGYTF. CDR3 DNA: TGTGCCAGCAGTCCCGCAGGGGGCCTCTATGGCTACACCTTC.

V and J are TRBV14 and TRBJ2-7; TRBD2 might be the D (6 bases). CDR3 size: 14 residues. With 2 bases removed from V and 5 bases from J, the gap between germline ends came to 13 bases. Germline V gene data show CDR1 as SGHDN and CDR2 as FVKESK. For the CDR3, the DNA is TGTGCCAGCAGCCAACTCCGGAGGGGCCACGAGCAGTACTTC. It encodes CASSQLRRGHEQYF.

This clone was found a few times. This chain joins TRBV10-3 and TRBJ1-2; 10 bases are shared with TRBD1. J gave up 1 base and V 10 bases, and 6 bases lay outside the gene matches. The CDR3 has 14 residues. The germline CDR1 and CDR2 sequences are ENHRY and SYGVKD. Here the CDR3 DNA reads TGTGCCACCGTGGGACAGGGGTTTAACTATGGCTACACCTTC. It encodes CATVGQGFNYGYTF.

This clone was counted a few times. The chain is built from TRBV4-2 and TRBJ1-4; D is undetermined. Trimming shortened V by 1 base and J by 0 bases, and 9 bases separated the two germline ends. The CDR3 has 16 residues. Germline CDR1 reads LGHNA; CDR2 reads YNFKEQ. CDR3 DNA sequence: TGTGCCAGCAGCCAAGCCTTACGGGCAACTAATGAAAAACTGTTTTTT. It yields the protein CASSQALRATNEKLFF.